This T cell receptor beta chain originates from a study of cytomegalovirus exposure and HLA in healthy donors. Study-wide findings and caveats: Upon later analysis, HLA-associated TCR beta chains proved more clonally expanded than other, equally common chains. Differences between HLA loci emerged in a later analysis of TCR association rates, with DRB1 most and HLA-C fewest.

This PCR relied on a set of 60 Vbeta primers and 13 Jbeta primers. Here immunoSEQ multiplex PCR was the method, and the copy in TCRdb shows in-frame clones only, minus some. Of 100,000 to 150,000 clones listed, 6.5% to 9.5% were seen once; the top ten hold about 5.5%. This CDR3 spans 12 amino acids. Germline CDR1 is ENHRY and CDR2 is SYGVKD. Trimming removed 9 bases from V and 5 bases from J, with 13 bases in between. The study sampled nominally healthy donors, though unrecorded immune exposures were likely. Worth noting for this clone: Its antigen is still unknown.

The sequence was collected from a man between 40 and 49 years old in good health and CMV-seronegative. J is TRBJ1-1 and V is TRBV10-3; unclear D gene. The sequencing input was PBMCs. CDR3 nucleotide sequence: TGTGCCATACGGGAGGCTGAAACTGAAGCTTTCTTT. Its protein is CAIREAETEAFF.